Presented here are 21 T cell receptor beta chains from one specimen sequenced in a study of blood T cell repertoires in COVID-19. Clones were sequenced by immunoSEQ multiplex PCR, and TCRdb holds only the in-frame ones, with some missing. The sample yields fewer than 250,000 clones, 88% seen once. The sample was peripheral blood. The source is a man aged 35 to 55 with acute or convalescent COVID-19.

This chain links TRBV19 with TRBJ2-7; D perhaps matches TRBD2 (5 bases). Germline-derived CDR1 and CDR2 are LNHDA and SQIVND (reference sequence). The CDR3 totals 13 residues. CDR3 sequence: CAAGDGFALEQYF. DNA for the CDR3: TGTGCTGCGGGCGACGGATTCGCTTTAGAGCAGTACTTC.

This clone was seen a handful of times. V and J are TRBV6-5 and TRBJ2-7, with D uncertain. The germline CDR1 and CDR2 sequences are MNHEY and SVGAGI. Between the trimmed V and J ends, which lost 6 bases and 2 bases, there was a span of 14 bases. The CDR3 runs 14 residues. CDR3 DNA: TGTGCCAGCAGCCGTACAGTTCCCCCCTACGAGCAGTACTTC. It translates to CASSRTVPPYEQYF.

The chain carries TRBV6-5 and TRBJ2-7; 7 bases align to TRBD1. V lost 5 bases, J lost 4 bases, and 11 bases stayed unmatched. The germline V gene has CDR1 MNHEY and CDR2 SVGAGI. This CDR3 contains 15 residues. The CDR3 DNA is TGTGCCAGCAGTCCCATAGGAAACAGGGGATACGAGCAGTACTTC. It encodes CASSPIGNRGYEQYF.

This chain connects TRBV2 to TRBJ1-5; D uncertain. Trimming removed 4 bases from V and 4 bases from J, with 11 bases in between. The V gene's germline CDR1 is SNHLY and CDR2 FYNNEI. The CDR3 is made up of 14 amino acids. This CDR3 reads CASSVKRDNQPQHF. CDR3 DNA: TGTGCCAGCAGTGTGAAGCGGGATAATCAGCCCCAGCATTTT.

The CDR3 region has the DNA TGTGCCAGTAGTGGAGCTACTAGCAATCAGCCCCAGCATTTT. Its translation is CASSGATSNQPQHF. This chain uses TRBV19 with TRBJ1-5; D is uncertain. Germline V lookup: CDR1 LNHDA, CDR2 SQIVND (reference sequence). Trimming stripped 5 bases from V and 0 bases from J, with 8 bases between. The CDR3 runs to 14 residues. The variable domain in full, with the rest retrieved from reference TRBV19 and TRBJ1-5, is DGGITQSPKYLFRKEGQNVTLSCEQNLNHDAMYWYRQDPGQGLRLIYYSQIVNDFQKGDIAEGYSVSREKKESFPLTVTSAQKNPTAFYLCASSGATSNQPQHFGDGTRLSIL.

The chain is built from TRBV11-1 and TRBJ2-2, with D possibly matching TRBD1 (5 bases). This CDR3 contains 12 residues. The ends were cut back, 8 bases at V and 1 base at J, with 5 bases in the middle. Germline loops: CDR1 SGHAT, CDR2 FQDESV (reference sequence). The DNA of the CDR3 is TGTGCCAGCGGACAGAACACCGGGGAGCTGTTTTTT. The encoded protein is CASGQNTGELFF.

This clone has just one count. The rearrangement links TRBV9 to TRBJ1-2; TRBD1 matches at 10 bases. CDR1 and CDR2 from the germline V gene are SGDLS and YYNGEE. This CDR3 is 16 amino acids long. With V trimmed by 6 bases and J by 2 bases, 10 bases remained unmatched. This chain's CDR3 is CASTSERTGGNYGYTF. CDR3 nucleotide sequence: TGTGCCAGCACTTCAGAGAGGACAGGGGGGAACTATGGCTACACCTTC.

The chain carries TRBV3-1 (or the pseudogene TRBV3-2) and TRBJ1-2, with a possible D match to TRBD1 (6 bases). Germline lookup yields CDR1 LGHDT and CDR2 YNNKEL (reference sequence). Trimming left V 0 bases short and J 3 bases short, with 14 bases between. The CDR3 extends over 16 amino acids. The CDR3 loop is CASSQEWRRTDYGYTF. CDR3 bases: TGTGCCAGCAGCCAAGAGTGGCGGCGGACAGACTATGGCTACACCTTC.

Concerning this clone itself: Other DNA sequences in the same sample also yield this CDR3. The rearrangement links TRBV7-9 to TRBJ1-2; maybe TRBD1 (5 bases). This CDR3 contains 13 residues. The V end lost 8 bases, the J end lost 1 base, and 11 bases lay between the germline ends. The germline gives CDR1 SEHNR, CDR2 FQNEAQ (reference sequence). The CDR3 reads CASRDSLNYGYTF. CDR3 nucleotide sequence: TGTGCCAGCCGTGACAGCCTTAACTATGGCTACACCTTC.

The genes are TRBV7-9 and TRBJ1-3; 7 bases align to TRBD1. CDR1 is SEHNR, CDR2 FQNEAQ, per germline (reference sequence). The CDR3 contains 14 residues. V shed 7 bases and J 3 bases; nucleotides not matched to a gene: 6. Here the CDR3 reads CASNDNRGGNTIYF. DNA of the CDR3: TGTGCCAGCAACGACAACAGGGGTGGAAACACCATATATTTT.

The table lists this clone with a few counts. V is TRBV30 and J is TRBJ2-1; TRBD1 matches 12 bases. Germline V CDR1 and CDR2: GTSNPN, SVGIG (reference sequence). J gave up 10 bases and V 5 bases, and 9 bases lay outside the gene matches. The CDR3 runs 14 residues. The DNA for the CDR3 is TGTGCCTGGTCTCCGGGACAGGGGGCGAGAGAGCAGTTCTTC. This sequence encodes CAWSPGQGAREQFF.

The CDR3 DNA sequence: TGTGCCAGCAGCCTAGCAGGGGACAATGAGCAGTTCTTC. Amino acid sequence: CASSLAGDNEQFF. The J gene is TRBJ2-1, the V gene TRBV27, with D possibly matching TRBD1 (6 bases). CDR1 and CDR2 (germline): MNHEY, SMNVEV (reference sequence). V was clipped by 6 bases and J by 5 bases, with 11 bases between them. The CDR3 has 13 residues.

This chain uses TRBV6-5 with TRBJ1-1; D gene unclear. The germline CDR1 and CDR2 sequences are MNHEY and SVGAGI. There are 15 residues in the CDR3. Trimming stripped 0 bases from V and 7 bases from J, with 15 bases between. CDR3 DNA: TGTGCCAGCAGTTACTCCCGGGAGGCAGCAGGTGAAGCTTTCTTT. Translating gives CASSYSREAAGEAFF.

This chain connects TRBV5-1 to TRBJ1-1; 9 nucleotides match TRBD1. The CDR3 runs to 15 residues. Losses at the gene ends were 1 base for V and 6 bases for J; bases not matched to a gene: 7. Per germline, CDR1 SGHRS and CDR2 YFSETQ. Here the CDR3 DNA reads TGCGCCAGCAGCTTGCCGGGACAGGGTCTAGCTGAAGCTTTCTTT. As protein: CASSLPGQGLAEAFF. Using reference TRBV5-1 and TRBJ1-1 for the parts outside the CDR3, the full variable domain is KAGVTQTPRYLIKTRGQQVTLSCSPISGHRSVSWYQQTPGQGLQFLFEYFSETQRNKGNFPGRFSGRQFSNSRSEMNVSTLELGDSALYLCASSLPGQGLAEAFFGQGTRLTVV.

The chain has TRBV19 and TRBJ2-1; TRBD2 matches at 8 bases. The CDR3 sequence is 15 residues long. Germline CDR1 is LNHDA and CDR2 is SQIVND (reference sequence). The J segment lost 7 bases and the V segment lost 5 bases, leaving 10 bases of the junction unmatched. The DNA for the CDR3 is TGTGCCAGTAGTTGGCAAGCGGGAGTAGATAATGAGCAGTTCTTC. Translation: CASSWQAGVDNEQFF.

The chain recombines TRBV18 with TRBJ1-2; TRBD1 agrees at 7 bases. The CDR3 has 14 residues. In germline, CDR1 is KGHSH, CDR2 LQKENI. The ends lost 3 bases at V and 5 bases at J; junction bases unmatched: 6. CDR3 DNA sequence: TGTGCCAGCTCACCTCGGACAGGACGGTATGGCTACACCTTC. Encoded protein: CASSPRTGRYGYTF.

V and J are TRBV5-4 and TRBJ2-2, with TRBD2 identical over 9 bases. Germline CDR1 SGHNT, CDR2 YYREEE (reference sequence). The V gene end was trimmed by 4 bases and the J gene end by 2 bases; junction bases not matched to a gene: 3. CDR3 size: 15 residues. The chain's CDR3 is CASSIAGDNTGELFF. The CDR3 DNA follows: TGTGCCAGCAGCATAGCGGGGGACAACACCGGGGAGCTGTTTTTT.

This clone has a single count. The chain uses TRBV5-8 and TRBJ1-3, with unresolved D. Trimming pared 4 bases from V and 2 bases from J, leaving 10 bases between. Germline V gene sequence: CDR1 SGHTS, CDR2 YDEGEE. CDR3 length: 14 residues. This CDR3 is CASSRRVAGNTIYF. In DNA form, the CDR3 reads TGTGCCAGCAGCCGCCGAGTTGCTGGAAACACCATATATTTT. Filled out from reference TRBV5-8 and TRBJ1-3, the complete variable domain reads EAGVTQSPTHLIKTRGQQATLRCSPISGHTSVYWYQQALGLGLQFLLWYDEGEERNRGNFPPRFSGRQFPNYSSELNVNALELEDSALYLCASSRRVAGNTIYFGEGSWLTVV.

This chain uses TRBV10-3 with TRBJ1-4, with TRBD1 matching over 8 bases. Trimming took 3 bases from V and 7 from J; bases not matched to a gene: 7. This CDR3 comprises 15 residues. Germline CDR1 is ENHRY and CDR2 is SYGVKD. The CDR3 nucleotides read TGTGCCATCAGTGACGCGCAGGGGGCGTTTGAAAAACTGTTTTTT. This codes for CAISDAQGAFEKLFF.

The chain uses TRBV2 and TRBJ2-7, with a possible D match to TRBD1 (6 bases). The length of the CDR3 is 12 residues. The germline V gene has CDR1 SNHLY and CDR2 FYNNEI. Trimming pared 0 bases from V and 6 bases from J, leaving 6 bases between. The CDR3 DNA reads as TGTGCCAGCAGTGAAGCGGGGGCCGAGCAGTACTTC. Translated: CASSEAGAEQYF.

The genes are TRBV3-1 (or the pseudogene TRBV3-2) and TRBJ1-4; no definite D call. The V end was cut by 6 bases, the J end by 4 bases, with 12 bases between. The CDR3 extends over 14 amino acids. Germline V gives CDR1 LGHDT, CDR2 YNNKEL (reference sequence). The CDR3 DNA sequence: TGTGCCAGCAGAGAGGGAGGTAGTAATGAAAAACTGTTTTTT. Its protein is CASREGGSNEKLFF.